This entry describes one T cell receptor beta chain. Its antigen is undetermined. This entry belongs to a study of cytomegalovirus exposure and HLA in healthy donors. Study-wide context: The use of the same platform for the approximately 110 validation repertoires and the approximately 670 first-cohort repertoires was reported by a later analysis. Overall study results and limits: Across donors, most TCRs were seen rarely, yet some public ones were widespread. The study put 150 to 200 TCR beta chains on its list as cytomegalovirus-associated. In the 95 to 150 validation repertoires, 94% of cluster scores exceeded 0, per a later analysis.

Germline loops: CDR1 SGHVS, CDR2 FNYEAQ. The CDR3 has 14 amino acids. V was trimmed by 5 bases and J by 1 base, leaving 9 bases between them. The table came from immunoSEQ multiplex PCR; TCRdb's copy has only in-frame clones and leaves some out. Counted here are approximately 270,000 clones, around 89% occurring once; the ten biggest clones make up roughly 0.38%. This receptor was taken from a woman aged 18 to 35 in good health and CMV-seronegative. The chain has TRBV7-6 and TRBJ2-1; D perhaps matches TRBD1 (6 bases). Sequences were obtained from PBMCs. CDR3 sequence reads: CASSNRESYNEQFF. The DNA of the CDR3 is TGTGCCAGCAGCAACAGGGAATCCTACAATGAGCAGTTCTTC.